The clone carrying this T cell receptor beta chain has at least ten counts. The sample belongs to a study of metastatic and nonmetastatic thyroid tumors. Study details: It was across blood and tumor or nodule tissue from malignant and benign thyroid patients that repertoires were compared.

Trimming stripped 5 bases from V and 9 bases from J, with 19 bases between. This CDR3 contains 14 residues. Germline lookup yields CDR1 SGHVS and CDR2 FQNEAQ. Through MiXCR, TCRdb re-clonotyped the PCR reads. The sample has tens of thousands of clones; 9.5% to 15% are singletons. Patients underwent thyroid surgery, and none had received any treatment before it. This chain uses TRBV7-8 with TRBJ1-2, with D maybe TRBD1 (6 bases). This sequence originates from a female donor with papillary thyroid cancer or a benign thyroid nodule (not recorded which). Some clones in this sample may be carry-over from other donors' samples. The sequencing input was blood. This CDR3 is CASSPGGLSLRYTF. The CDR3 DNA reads TGTGCCAGCAGCCCCGGGGGGCTGTCCTTGCGCTACACCTTC.